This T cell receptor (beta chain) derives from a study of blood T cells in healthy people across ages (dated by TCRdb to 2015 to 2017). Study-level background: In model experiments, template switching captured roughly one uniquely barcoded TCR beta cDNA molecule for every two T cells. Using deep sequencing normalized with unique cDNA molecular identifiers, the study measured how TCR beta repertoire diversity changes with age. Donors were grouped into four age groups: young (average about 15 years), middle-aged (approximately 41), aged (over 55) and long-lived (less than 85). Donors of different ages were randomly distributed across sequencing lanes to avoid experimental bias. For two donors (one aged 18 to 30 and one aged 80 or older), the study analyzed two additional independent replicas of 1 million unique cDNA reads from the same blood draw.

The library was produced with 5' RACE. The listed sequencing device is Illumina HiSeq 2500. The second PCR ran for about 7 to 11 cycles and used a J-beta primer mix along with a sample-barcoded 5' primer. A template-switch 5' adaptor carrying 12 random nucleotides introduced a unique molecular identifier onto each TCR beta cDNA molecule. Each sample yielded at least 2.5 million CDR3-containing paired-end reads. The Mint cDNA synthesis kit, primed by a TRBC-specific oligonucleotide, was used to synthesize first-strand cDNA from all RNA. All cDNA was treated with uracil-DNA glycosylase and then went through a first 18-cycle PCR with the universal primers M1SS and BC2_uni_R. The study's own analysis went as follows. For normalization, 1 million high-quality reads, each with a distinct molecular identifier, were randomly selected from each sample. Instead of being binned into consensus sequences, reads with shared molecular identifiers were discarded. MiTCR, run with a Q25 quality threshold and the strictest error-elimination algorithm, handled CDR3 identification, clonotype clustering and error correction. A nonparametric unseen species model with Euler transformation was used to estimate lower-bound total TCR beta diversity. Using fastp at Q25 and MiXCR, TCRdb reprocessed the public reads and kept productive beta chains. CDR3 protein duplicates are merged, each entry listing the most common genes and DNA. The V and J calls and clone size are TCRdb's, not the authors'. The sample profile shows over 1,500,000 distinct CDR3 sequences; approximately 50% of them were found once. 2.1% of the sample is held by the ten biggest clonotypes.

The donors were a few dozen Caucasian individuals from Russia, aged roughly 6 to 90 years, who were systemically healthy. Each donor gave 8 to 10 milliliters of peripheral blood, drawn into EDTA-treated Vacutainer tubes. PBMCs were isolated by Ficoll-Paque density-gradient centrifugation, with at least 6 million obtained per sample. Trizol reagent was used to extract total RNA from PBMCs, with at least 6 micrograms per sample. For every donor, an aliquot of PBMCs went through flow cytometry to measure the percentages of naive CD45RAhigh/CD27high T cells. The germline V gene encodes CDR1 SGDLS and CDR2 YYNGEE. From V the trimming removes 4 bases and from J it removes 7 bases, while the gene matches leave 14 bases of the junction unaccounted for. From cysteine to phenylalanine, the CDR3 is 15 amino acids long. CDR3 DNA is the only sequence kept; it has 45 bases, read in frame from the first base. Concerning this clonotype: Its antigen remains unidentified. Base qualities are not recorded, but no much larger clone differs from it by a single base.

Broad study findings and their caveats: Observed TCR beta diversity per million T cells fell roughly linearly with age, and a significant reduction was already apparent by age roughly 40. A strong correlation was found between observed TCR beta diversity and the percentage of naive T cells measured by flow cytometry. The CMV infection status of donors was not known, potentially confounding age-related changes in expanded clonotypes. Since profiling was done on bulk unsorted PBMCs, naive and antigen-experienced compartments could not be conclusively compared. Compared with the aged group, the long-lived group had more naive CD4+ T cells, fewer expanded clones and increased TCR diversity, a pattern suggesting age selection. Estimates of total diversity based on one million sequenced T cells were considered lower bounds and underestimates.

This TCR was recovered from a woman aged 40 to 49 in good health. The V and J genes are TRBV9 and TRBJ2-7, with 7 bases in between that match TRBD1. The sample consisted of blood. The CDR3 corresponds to CASSITGASYNEQYF. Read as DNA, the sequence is TGTGCCAGCAGCATTACAGGGGCCTCCTACAATGAGCAGTACTTC.